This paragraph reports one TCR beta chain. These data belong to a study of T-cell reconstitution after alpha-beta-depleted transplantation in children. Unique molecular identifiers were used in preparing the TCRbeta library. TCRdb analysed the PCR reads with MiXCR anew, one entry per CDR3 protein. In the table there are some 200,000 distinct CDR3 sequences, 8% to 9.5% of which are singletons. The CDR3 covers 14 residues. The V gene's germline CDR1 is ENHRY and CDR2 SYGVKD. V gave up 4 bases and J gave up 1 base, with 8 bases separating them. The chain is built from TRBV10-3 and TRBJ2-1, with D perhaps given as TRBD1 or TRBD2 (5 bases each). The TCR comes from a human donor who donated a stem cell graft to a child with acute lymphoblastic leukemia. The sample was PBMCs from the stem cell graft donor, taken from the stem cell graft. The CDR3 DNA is TGTGCCATCAGTGCGAGGGGTTCCTACAATGAGCAGTTCTTC. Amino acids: CAISARGSYNEQFF.